This T cell receptor beta chain was observed in a study of human T cells and chemical hapten exposure. TCRdb reprocessed the RACE reads with MiXCR, giving one entry per CDR3 protein. The table records 80,000 to 95,000 distinct CDR3 sequences, approximately 10% of them present only once. The CDR3 contains 11 residues. Germline CDR1 MDHEN, CDR2 SYDVKM. V lost 6 bases, J lost 5 bases, and 7 bases lay in between. This clonotype was observed a few times. Time point noted: patch test 2, 6 weeks after DPC sensitization. Treatment described: therapeutic diphenylcyclopropenone sensitization with weekly scalp DPC.

Specimen: whole blood, collected in connection with sensitization to the hapten diphenylcyclopropenone (DPC). The chain links TRBV28 to TRBJ2-5; D is possibly TRBD1 (6 bases). The source is a man aged 35 to 55 with alopecia areata. Some clones in this sample may be carry-over from other donors' samples. CDR3 in DNA: TGTGCCAGCAGCGACAGGGAGACCCAGTACTTC. Translation: CASSDRETQYF.